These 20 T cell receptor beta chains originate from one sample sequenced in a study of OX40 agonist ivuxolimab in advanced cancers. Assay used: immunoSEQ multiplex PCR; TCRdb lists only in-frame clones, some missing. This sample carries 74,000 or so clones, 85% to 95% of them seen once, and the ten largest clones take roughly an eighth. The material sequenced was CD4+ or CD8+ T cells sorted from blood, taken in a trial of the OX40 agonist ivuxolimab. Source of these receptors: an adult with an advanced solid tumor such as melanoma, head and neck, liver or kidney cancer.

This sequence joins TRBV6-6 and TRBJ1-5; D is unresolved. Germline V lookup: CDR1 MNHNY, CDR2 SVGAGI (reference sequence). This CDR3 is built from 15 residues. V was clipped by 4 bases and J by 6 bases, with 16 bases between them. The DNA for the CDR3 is TGTGCCAGCAGTTTACGCCCCACCCGGGGTCAGCCCCAGCATTTT. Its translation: CASSLRPTRGQPQHF.

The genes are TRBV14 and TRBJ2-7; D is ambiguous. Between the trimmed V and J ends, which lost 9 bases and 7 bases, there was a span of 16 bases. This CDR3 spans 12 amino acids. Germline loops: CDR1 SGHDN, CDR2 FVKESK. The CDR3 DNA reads TGTGCCAGTTCCCTCTATTATGGGGAGCAGTACTTC. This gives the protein CASSLYYGEQYF. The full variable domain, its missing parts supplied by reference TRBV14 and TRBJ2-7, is EAGVTQFPSHSVIEKGQTVTLRCDPISGHDNLYWYRRVMGKEIKFLLHFVKESKQDESGMPNNRFLAERTGGTYSTLKVQPAELEDSGVYFCASSLYYGEQYFGPGTRLTVT.

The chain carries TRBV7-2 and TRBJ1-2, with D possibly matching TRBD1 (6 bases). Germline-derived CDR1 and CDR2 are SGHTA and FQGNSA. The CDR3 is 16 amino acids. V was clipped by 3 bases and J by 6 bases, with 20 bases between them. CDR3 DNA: TGTGCCAGCAGCTTGACAGGTGGCAGGGCGAGCCATGGCTACACCTTC. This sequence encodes CASSLTGGRASHGYTF.

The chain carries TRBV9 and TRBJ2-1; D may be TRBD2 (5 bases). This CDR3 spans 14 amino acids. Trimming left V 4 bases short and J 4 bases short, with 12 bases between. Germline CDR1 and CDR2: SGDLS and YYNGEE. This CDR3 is CASSWTPGYNEQFF. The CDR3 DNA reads TGTGCCAGCAGCTGGACCCCGGGATACAATGAGCAGTTCTTC.

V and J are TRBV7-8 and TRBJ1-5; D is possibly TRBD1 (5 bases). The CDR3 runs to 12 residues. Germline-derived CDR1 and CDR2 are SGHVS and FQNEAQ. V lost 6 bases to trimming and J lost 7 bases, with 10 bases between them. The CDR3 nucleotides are TGTGCCAGCAGACAGGTCGGCCAGCCCCAGCATTTT. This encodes CASRQVGQPQHF.

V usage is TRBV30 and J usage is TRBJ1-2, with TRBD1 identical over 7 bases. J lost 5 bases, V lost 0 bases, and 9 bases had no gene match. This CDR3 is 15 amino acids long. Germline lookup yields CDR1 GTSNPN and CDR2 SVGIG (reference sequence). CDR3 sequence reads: CAWSVREGAGYGYTF. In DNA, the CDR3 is TGTGCCTGGAGTGTACGAGAGGGGGCAGGATATGGCTACACCTTC.

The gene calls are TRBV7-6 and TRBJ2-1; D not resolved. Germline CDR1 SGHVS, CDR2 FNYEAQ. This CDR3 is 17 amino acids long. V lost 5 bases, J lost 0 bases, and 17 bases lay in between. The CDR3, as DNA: TGTGCCAGCAGCCCCAACTTGGTCTCCTACTCCTACAATGAGCAGTTCTTC. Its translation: CASSPNLVSYSYNEQFF. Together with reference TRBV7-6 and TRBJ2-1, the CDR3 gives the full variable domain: GAGVSQSPRYKVTKRGQDVALRCDPISGHVSLYWYRQALGQGPEFLTYFNYEAQQDKSGLPNDRFSAERPEGSISTLTIQRTEQRDSAMYRCASSPNLVSYSYNEQFFGPGTRLTVL.

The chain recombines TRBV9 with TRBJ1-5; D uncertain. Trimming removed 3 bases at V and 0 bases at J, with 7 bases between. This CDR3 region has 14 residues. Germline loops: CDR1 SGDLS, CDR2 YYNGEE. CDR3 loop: CASSAFNSNQPQHF. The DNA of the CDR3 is TGTGCCAGCAGCGCTTTTAATAGCAATCAGCCCCAGCATTTT. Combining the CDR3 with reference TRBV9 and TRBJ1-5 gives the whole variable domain DSGVTQTPKHLITATGQRVTLRCSPRSGDLSVYWYQQSLDQGLQFLIQYYNGEERAKGNILERFSAQQFPDLHSELNLSSLELGDSALYFCASSAFNSNQPQHFGDGTRLSIL.

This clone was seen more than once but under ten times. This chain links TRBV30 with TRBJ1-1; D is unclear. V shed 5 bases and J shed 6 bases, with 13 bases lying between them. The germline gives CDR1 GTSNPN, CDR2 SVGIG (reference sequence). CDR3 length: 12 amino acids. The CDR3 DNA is TGTGCCTGGTGCCAAGGTGGGCCTGAAGCTTTCTTT. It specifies CAWCQGGPEAFF.

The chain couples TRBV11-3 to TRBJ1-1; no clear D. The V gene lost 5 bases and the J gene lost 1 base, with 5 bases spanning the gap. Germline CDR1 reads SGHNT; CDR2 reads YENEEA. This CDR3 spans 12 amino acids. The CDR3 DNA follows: TGTGCCAGCAGCATGGGGAACACTGAAGCTTTCTTT. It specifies CASSMGNTEAFF.

The CDR3 nucleotides read TGTGCCAGCAGTTCGGCGGACAGGGCCTACGAGCAGTACTTC. Residues: CASSSADRAYEQYF. The chain has TRBV27 and TRBJ2-7; TRBD1 matches at 8 bases. This CDR3 contains 14 residues. Losses at the gene ends were 4 bases for V and 2 bases for J; bases not matched to a gene: 4. The germline gives CDR1 MNHEY, CDR2 SMNVEV (reference sequence).

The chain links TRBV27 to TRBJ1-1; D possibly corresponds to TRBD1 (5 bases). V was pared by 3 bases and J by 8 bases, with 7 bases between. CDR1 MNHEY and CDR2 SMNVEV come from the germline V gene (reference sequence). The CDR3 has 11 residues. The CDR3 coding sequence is TGTGCCAGCAGTTTGGGGGTCGAAGCTTTCTTT. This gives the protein CASSLGVEAFF.

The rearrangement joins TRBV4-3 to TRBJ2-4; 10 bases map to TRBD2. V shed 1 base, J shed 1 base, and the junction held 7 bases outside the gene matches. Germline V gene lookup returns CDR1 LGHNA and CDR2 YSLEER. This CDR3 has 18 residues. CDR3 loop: CASSQALAGVGAKNIQYF. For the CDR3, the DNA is TGCGCCAGCAGCCAAGCGCTAGCGGGGGTTGGGGCCAAAAACATTCAGTACTTC.

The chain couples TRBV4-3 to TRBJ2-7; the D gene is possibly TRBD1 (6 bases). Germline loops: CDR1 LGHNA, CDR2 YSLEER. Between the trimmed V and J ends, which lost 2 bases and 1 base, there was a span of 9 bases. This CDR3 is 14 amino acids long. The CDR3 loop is CASSQMDSSYEQYF. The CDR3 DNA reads TGCGCCAGCAGCCAAATGGACAGTTCCTACGAGCAGTACTTC.

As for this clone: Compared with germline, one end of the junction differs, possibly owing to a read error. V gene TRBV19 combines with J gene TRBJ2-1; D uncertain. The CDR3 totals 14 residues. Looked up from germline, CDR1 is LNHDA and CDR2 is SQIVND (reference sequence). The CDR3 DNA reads TGTGCCAGCAGTAGGCTAGAAGACTACAATGAGCAGTTCTTC. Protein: CASSRLEDYNEQFF.

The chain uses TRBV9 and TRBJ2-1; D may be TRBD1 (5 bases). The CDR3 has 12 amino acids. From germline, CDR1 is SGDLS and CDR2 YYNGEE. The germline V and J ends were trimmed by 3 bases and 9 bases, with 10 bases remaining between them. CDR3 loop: CASSGPDSEQFF. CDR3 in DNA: TGTGCCAGCAGCGGACCTGACAGTGAGCAGTTCTTC.

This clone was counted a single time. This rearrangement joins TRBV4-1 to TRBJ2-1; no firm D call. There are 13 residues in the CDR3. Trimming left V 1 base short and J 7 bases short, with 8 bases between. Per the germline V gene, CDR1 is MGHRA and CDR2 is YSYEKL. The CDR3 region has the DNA TGCGCCAGCAGCCAAGGCCGCGGAAATGAGCAGTTCTTC. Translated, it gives CASSQGRGNEQFF.

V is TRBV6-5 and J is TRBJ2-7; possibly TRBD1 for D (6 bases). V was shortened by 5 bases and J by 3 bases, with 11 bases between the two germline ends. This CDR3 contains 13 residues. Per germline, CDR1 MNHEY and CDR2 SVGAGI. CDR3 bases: TGTGCCAGCAGTATGGACAGCTTCTACGAGCAGTACTTC. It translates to CASSMDSFYEQYF.

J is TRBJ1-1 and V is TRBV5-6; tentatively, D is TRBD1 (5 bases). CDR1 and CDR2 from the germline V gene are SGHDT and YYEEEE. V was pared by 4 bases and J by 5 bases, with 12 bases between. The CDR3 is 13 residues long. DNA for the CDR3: TGTGCCAGCAGCCGGGACTTCGTGACTGAAGCTTTCTTT. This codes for CASSRDFVTEAFF.

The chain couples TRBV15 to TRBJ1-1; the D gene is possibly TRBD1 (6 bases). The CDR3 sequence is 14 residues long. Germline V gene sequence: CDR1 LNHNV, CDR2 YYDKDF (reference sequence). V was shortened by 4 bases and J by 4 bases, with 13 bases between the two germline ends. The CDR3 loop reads CATSTRGRGTEAFF. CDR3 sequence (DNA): TGTGCCACCAGCACTCGGGGGCGAGGCACTGAAGCTTTCTTT. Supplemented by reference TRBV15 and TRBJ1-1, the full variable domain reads DAMVIQNPRYQVTQFGKPVTLSCSQTLNHNVMYWYQQKSSQAPKLLFHYYDKDFNNEADTPDNFQSRRPNTSFCFLDIRSPGLGDTAMYLCATSTRGRGTEAFFGQGTRLTVV.